Detailed here is one T cell receptor beta chain. Germline V lookup: CDR1 MNHEY, CDR2 SVGEGT. Germline trimming cut 2 bases from V and 3 bases from J; bases unmatched to any gene: 7. The CDR3 is 17 amino acids. These data originate in a study of blood T cell repertoires in COVID-19. Measured with immunoSEQ multiplex PCR; TCRdb has only the in-frame clones, and not every one. The sample carries about 310,000 clones, about nine tenths recorded once. The rearrangement joins TRBV6-2 or TRBV6-3 to TRBJ2-2; 9 nucleotides line up with TRBD1. The clonotype originates from a man aged 50 to 59 with active or convalescent COVID-19. The sample consisted of peripheral blood. This CDR3 reads CASSYSDRGYYTGELFF. In DNA, the CDR3 is TGTGCCAGCAGTTACAGTGACAGGGGGTATTACACCGGGGAGCTGTTTTTT.